These T cell receptor beta chains were read from a single sample in a study of cytomegalovirus exposure and HLA in healthy donors. Assay used: immunoSEQ multiplex PCR; TCRdb lists only in-frame clones, some missing. The table shows 150,000 to 200,000 clones, with about 79% occurring only once. The sample taken for sequencing was PBMCs. The receptors originated from a boy aged 2 to 10 in good health and CMV-seronegative. Each CDR3 is given with its conserved first and last residue. Each record gives: CDR3 protein, CDR3 DNA, V gene, D gene, clone size, J gene. The D gene is left open where the match is weak. Size values are once, few and many counts, or a class for expanded clones, and some rows have none.

cdr3_aa: CASSPGGASGELFF; cdr3_nt: TGTGCCAGCTCCCCAGGGGGCGCCTCCGGGGAGCTGTTTTTT; v_call: TRBV7-3; d_call: TRBD1; clone_size: .; j_call: TRBJ2-2
cdr3_aa: CASTAGQGGSEQYF; cdr3_nt: TGTGCCAGCACCGCGGGACAGGGGGGTTCCGAGCAGTACTTC; v_call: TRBV27; d_call: TRBD1; clone_size: .; j_call: TRBJ2-7
cdr3_aa: CASSLDRGQETQYF; cdr3_nt: TGCGCCAGCAGCCTCGACAGGGGCCAAGAGACCCAGTACTTC; v_call: TRBV4-3; d_call: TRBD1; clone_size: .; j_call: TRBJ2-5
cdr3_aa: CATGTGGAVSGANVLTF; cdr3_nt: TGTGCCACCGGAACCGGGGGGGCGGTGTCTGGGGCCAACGTCCTGACTTTC; v_call: TRBV5-4; d_call: TRBD2; clone_size: .; j_call: TRBJ2-6
cdr3_aa: CASSLGPPGTSNGYTF; cdr3_nt: TGTGCCAGCAGCTTAGGACCCCCCGGGACTTCTAATGGCTACACCTTC; v_call: TRBV7-3; d_call: .; clone_size: .; j_call: TRBJ1-2
cdr3_aa: CASSPWARGSPLHF; cdr3_nt: TGTGCCAGCAGCCCCTGGGCCAGGGGTTCACCCCTCCACTTT; v_call: TRBV6-5; d_call: .; clone_size: .; j_call: TRBJ1-6
cdr3_aa: CASSLIAYNEQFF; cdr3_nt: TGTGCCAGCAGCTTAATAGCATACAATGAGCAGTTCTTC; v_call: TRBV7-9; d_call: .; clone_size: .; j_call: TRBJ2-1
cdr3_aa: CASSLDLSGTGELFF; cdr3_nt: TGCGCCAGCAGCTTGGACTTATCGGGTACCGGGGAGCTGTTTTTT; v_call: TRBV5-1; d_call: .; clone_size: .; j_call: TRBJ2-2
cdr3_aa: CASSLEANTEAFF; cdr3_nt: TGTGCCAGCAGCTTAGAGGCAAACACTGAAGCTTTCTTT; v_call: TRBV11-2; d_call: .; clone_size: .; j_call: TRBJ1-1
cdr3_aa: CASSLGGSVNEKLFF; cdr3_nt: TGCGCCAGCAGCTTGGGTGGCAGTGTGAATGAAAAACTGTTTTTT; v_call: TRBV5-1; d_call: .; clone_size: .; j_call: TRBJ1-4
cdr3_aa: CASRLRDTQYF; cdr3_nt: TGTGCCAGCCGCTTGAGGGATACGCAGTATTTT; v_call: TRBV7-3; d_call: .; clone_size: .; j_call: TRBJ2-3
cdr3_aa: CASSPRGQQETQYF; cdr3_nt: TGCGCCAGCAGCCCGAGGGGACAACAAGAGACCCAGTACTTC; v_call: TRBV5-1; d_call: .; clone_size: .; j_call: TRBJ2-5
cdr3_aa: CASTPPGTEAFF; cdr3_nt: TGCGCCAGCACCCCACCCGGGACTGAAGCTTTCTTT; v_call: TRBV4-3; d_call: .; clone_size: .; j_call: TRBJ1-1
cdr3_aa: CASSPPGQPADEQFF; cdr3_nt: TGTGCCAGCTCACCACCCGGACAGCCCGCCGATGAGCAGTTCTTC; v_call: TRBV18; d_call: .; clone_size: .; j_call: TRBJ2-1
cdr3_aa: CASSQDRGSGVGNEQFF; cdr3_nt: TGTGCCAGCAGCCAAGATCGGGGAAGCGGGGTCGGGAATGAGCAGTTCTTC; v_call: TRBV4-2; d_call: TRBD2; clone_size: .; j_call: TRBJ2-1
cdr3_aa: CASSPDFFPLDRSGNIQYF; cdr3_nt: TGCGCCAGCAGTCCCGACTTTTTCCCCCTCGACAGATCAGGAAACATTCAGTACTTC; v_call: TRBV23-1; d_call: .; clone_size: once; j_call: TRBJ2-4
cdr3_aa: CAISESGTVTGELFF; cdr3_nt: TGTGCCATCAGTGAGTCGGGGACAGTCACCGGGGAGCTGTTTTTT; v_call: TRBV10-3; d_call: TRBD1; clone_size: once; j_call: TRBJ2-2
cdr3_aa: CATSRNRDRDYEQYF; cdr3_nt: TGTGCCACCAGCAGAAACCGGGACAGGGACTACGAGCAGTACTTC; v_call: TRBV15; d_call: TRBD1; clone_size: .; j_call: TRBJ2-7
cdr3_aa: CASSLPGQGAWGYEQYF; cdr3_nt: TGTGCCAGCAGCTTGCCGGGACAGGGGGCTTGGGGTTACGAGCAGTACTTC; v_call: TRBV7-9; d_call: TRBD1; clone_size: .; j_call: TRBJ2-7
cdr3_aa: CASSHKISGALYNEQFF; cdr3_nt: TGCGCCAGCAGCCACAAGATATCAGGGGCTTTATACAATGAGCAGTTCTTC; v_call: TRBV4-1; d_call: .; clone_size: .; j_call: TRBJ2-1
cdr3_aa: CASSLAKGYGYTF; cdr3_nt: TGTGCCAGCAGCTTAGCAAAGGGGTACGGCTACACCTTC; v_call: TRBV7-9; d_call: .; clone_size: once; j_call: TRBJ1-2
cdr3_aa: CSVGDYRADTQYF; cdr3_nt: TGCAGCGTTGGGGACTATCGGGCAGATACGCAGTATTTT; v_call: TRBV29-1; d_call: TRBD2; clone_size: once; j_call: TRBJ2-3
cdr3_aa: CASTITPGPQHF; cdr3_nt: TGTGCCAGCACCATTACCCCCGGGCCCCAGCATTTT; v_call: TRBV6-5; d_call: .; clone_size: .; j_call: TRBJ1-5
cdr3_aa: CASSQNTGGETQYF; cdr3_nt: TGCGCCAGCAGCCAGAACACAGGGGGGGAGACCCAGTACTTC; v_call: TRBV4-3; d_call: TRBD1; clone_size: .; j_call: TRBJ2-5
cdr3_aa: CASSHRGAGQAQYF; cdr3_nt: TGCGCCAGCAGCCACCGTGGGGCCGGGCAGGCCCAGTACTTC; v_call: TRBV4-1; d_call: .; clone_size: .; j_call: TRBJ2-5
cdr3_aa: CASSQGLAGTYNEQFF; cdr3_nt: TGCGCCAGCAGCCAAGGGCTAGCGGGCACCTACAATGAGCAGTTCTTC; v_call: TRBV5-1; d_call: TRBD2; clone_size: .; j_call: TRBJ2-1
cdr3_aa: CASRSAGTGFTPLHF; cdr3_nt: TGTGCCAGTAGGTCCGCCGGGACAGGTTTTACACCCCTCCACTTT; v_call: TRBV19; d_call: TRBD1; clone_size: .; j_call: TRBJ1-6
cdr3_aa: CASSIGFRGDNTGELFF; cdr3_nt: TGTGCCAGTAGTATCGGGTTTCGGGGGGACAACACCGGGGAGCTGTTTTTT; v_call: TRBV19; d_call: TRBD2; clone_size: .; j_call: TRBJ2-2
cdr3_aa: CASSHLETQYF; cdr3_nt: TGTGCCAGCAGCCATCTGGAGACCCAGTACTTC; v_call: TRBV14; d_call: .; clone_size: .; j_call: TRBJ2-5
cdr3_aa: CASSLTDTELFF; cdr3_nt: TGCGCCAGCAGCTTGACAGATACGGAGCTGTTTTTT; v_call: TRBV5-1; d_call: .; clone_size: .; j_call: TRBJ2-2
cdr3_aa: CASSAARQRSNEKLFF; cdr3_nt: TGTGCCAGCAGTGCCGCTCGACAGCGATCGAATGAAAAACTGTTTTTT; v_call: TRBV27; d_call: .; clone_size: .; j_call: TRBJ1-4
cdr3_aa: CASSRIRPGSGELFF; cdr3_nt: TGTGCCAGCAGCCGTATACGGCCAGGATCCGGGGAGCTGTTTTTT; v_call: TRBV7-9; d_call: .; clone_size: .; j_call: TRBJ2-2
cdr3_aa: CASSIGRLAGVETQYF; cdr3_nt: TGCGCCAGCAGCATTGGGAGACTAGCGGGGGTAGAGACCCAGTACTTC; v_call: TRBV5-1; d_call: TRBD2; clone_size: .; j_call: TRBJ2-5
cdr3_aa: CASSLDPRGGELFF; cdr3_nt: TGTGCCAGCAGCTTGGACCCTCGGGGCGGGGAGCTGTTTTTT; v_call: TRBV5-4; d_call: .; clone_size: .; j_call: TRBJ2-2
cdr3_aa: CASSWSGTDQETQYF; cdr3_nt: TGTGCCAGCAGCTGGTCCGGGACAGATCAAGAGACCCAGTACTTC; v_call: TRBV7-9; d_call: TRBD1; clone_size: .; j_call: TRBJ2-5
cdr3_aa: CASSQDWQGASTDTQYF; cdr3_nt: TGCGCCAGCAGCCAAGATTGGCAGGGGGCTAGCACAGATACGCAGTATTTT; v_call: TRBV4-3; d_call: TRBD1; clone_size: .; j_call: TRBJ2-3
cdr3_aa: CASSLASGRAQETQYF; cdr3_nt: TGTGCCAGCAGCTTAGCTAGCGGGAGGGCCCAAGAGACCCAGTACTTC; v_call: TRBV7-8; d_call: TRBD2; clone_size: once; j_call: TRBJ2-5
cdr3_aa: CASSFAKEPGQTFTDTQYF; cdr3_nt: TGTGCCAGCAGTTTTGCGAAGGAACCGGGACAGACATTCACAGATACGCAGTATTTT; v_call: TRBV2; d_call: TRBD1; clone_size: .; j_call: TRBJ2-3
cdr3_aa: CASSARQLMNTEAFF; cdr3_nt: TGTGCCAGTAGTGCCAGACAGCTCATGAACACTGAAGCTTTCTTT; v_call: TRBV19; d_call: .; clone_size: .; j_call: TRBJ1-1
cdr3_aa: CSAYSGYEQYF; cdr3_nt: TGCAGTGCTTATTCAGGGTACGAGCAGTACTTC; v_call: TRBV20-1; d_call: .; clone_size: .; j_call: TRBJ2-7
cdr3_aa: CARQTRPGGRMNGYTF; cdr3_nt: TGTGCCCGCCAGACCCGTCCCGGGGGGCGAATGAATGGCTACACCTTC; v_call: TRBV2; d_call: .; clone_size: .; j_call: TRBJ1-2
cdr3_aa: CASSLGTGPDTQYF; cdr3_nt: TGTGCCAGCAGCTTGGGGACAGGCCCCGATACGCAGTATTTT; v_call: TRBV13; d_call: TRBD1; clone_size: .; j_call: TRBJ2-3
cdr3_aa: CASSSTGSPAYTGELFF; cdr3_nt: TGTGCCAGCAGCAGCACAGGGAGCCCAGCCTACACCGGGGAGCTGTTTTTT; v_call: TRBV7-3; d_call: .; clone_size: .; j_call: TRBJ2-2
cdr3_aa: CATSARQGITKNIQYF; cdr3_nt: TGTGCCACCAGCGCACGACAGGGGATAACCAAAAACATTCAGTACTTC; v_call: TRBV15; d_call: TRBD1; clone_size: .; j_call: TRBJ2-4